This T cell receptor beta chain comes out of a study of blood T cells in healthy people across ages. The donors, healthy Caucasians from Russia, were aged roughly 6 to 90. PBMCs, at least 7 million per sample, were isolated. This clonotype was seen once. CDR3 size: 14 residues. Germline loops: CDR1 LGHDT, CDR2 YNNKEL (reference sequence). Through a sample-barcoded 5' primer and a J-beta primer mix, a second PCR was run for about 6 to 11 cycles. TCRdb reprocessed the 5' RACE reads with MiXCR, giving one entry per CDR3 protein. Of 650,000 to 1,000,000 distinct CDR3 sequences in the sample, roughly 35% were seen once.

The chain has TRBV3-1 and TRBJ2-1; TRBD2 might be the D (5 bases). The J call may be in error: the DNA end matches TRBJ2-7 better. The sequenced sample was blood. The sequence was collected from a young man in good health. The CDR3, as DNA: TGTGCCAGCAGCCAAGCGACTAACTACAATGAGCAGTACTTC. It specifies CASSQATNYNEQYF.